Listed here are 2 T cell receptor beta chains from one sample, sequenced in a study of blood T cell repertoires in COVID-19. The table came from immunoSEQ multiplex PCR; TCRdb's copy has only in-frame clones and leaves some out. The sample has 300,000 to 400,000 clones; about nine tenths are singletons. Sequencing input: peripheral blood. All receptors derive from a woman in her 70s with COVID-19, enrolled during active disease.

To note about this clone: This same CDR3 is encoded by further DNA sequences in the sample. CDR3 DNA sequence: TGTGCCTGGAGTGTGGGAGGGACCGGGGGCTACACCTTC. The encoded protein is CAWSVGGTGGYTF. The chain joins TRBV30 to TRBJ1-2, with a possible D match to TRBD1 (5 bases). The CDR3 is 13 residues long. Trimming shortened V by 0 bases and J by 8 bases, and 13 bases separated the two germline ends. CDR1 and CDR2 from the germline V gene are GTSNPN and SVGIG (reference sequence).

Here the CDR3 reads CASSSGLAQETQYF. The DNA for the CDR3 is TGTGCCAGCAGCTCGGGACTAGCTCAAGAGACCCAGTACTTC. The chain couples TRBV7-2 to TRBJ2-5, with TRBD2 matching over 9 bases. V lost 4 bases, J lost 2 bases, and 2 bases stayed unmatched. This CDR3 is 14 amino acids long. Per the germline V gene, CDR1 is SGHTA and CDR2 is FQGNSA.